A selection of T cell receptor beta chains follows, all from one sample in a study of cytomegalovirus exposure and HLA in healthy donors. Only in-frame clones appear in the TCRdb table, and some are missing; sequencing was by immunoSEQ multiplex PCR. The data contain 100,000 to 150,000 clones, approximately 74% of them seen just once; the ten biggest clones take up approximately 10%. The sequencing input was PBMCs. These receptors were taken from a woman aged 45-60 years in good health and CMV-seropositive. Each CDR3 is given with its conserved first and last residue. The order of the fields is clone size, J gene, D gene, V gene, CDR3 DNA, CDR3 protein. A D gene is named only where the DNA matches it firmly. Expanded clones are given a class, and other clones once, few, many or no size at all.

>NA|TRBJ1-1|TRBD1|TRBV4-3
TGCGCCAGCAGCCCCGGGACAGGGGGGCGGAACACTGAAGCTTTCTTT
CASSPGTGGRNTEAFF
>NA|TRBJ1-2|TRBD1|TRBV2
TGTGCCAGCAGTACAGGGGGCGCACACTATGGCTACACCTTC
CASSTGGAHYGYTF
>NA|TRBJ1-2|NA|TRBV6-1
TGTGCCAGCAGAGAAACAGCGGGCGCCTATGGCTACACCTTC
CASRETAGAYGYTF
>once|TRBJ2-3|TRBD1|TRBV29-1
TGCAGCGTTGCAGGGACAGGGTTGGCAGATACGCAGTATTTT
CSVAGTGLADTQYF
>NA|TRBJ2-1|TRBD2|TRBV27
TGTGCCAGCAGTTACCCCAGCGGGACCTACAATGAGCAGTTCTTC
CASSYPSGTYNEQFF
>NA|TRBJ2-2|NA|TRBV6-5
TGTGCCAGCAGAGGATCTTCGGGGATCACCGGGGAGCTGTTTTTT
CASRGSSGITGELFF
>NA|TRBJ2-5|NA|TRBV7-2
TGTGCCAGCAGCCGTCGGGAGACCCAGTACTTC
CASSRRETQYF
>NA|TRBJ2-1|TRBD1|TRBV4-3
TGCGCCAGCAGCTCAGGGACAGTGCTCAGCAATGAGCAGTTCTTC
CASSSGTVLSNEQFF
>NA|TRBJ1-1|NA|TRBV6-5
TGTGCCAGCAGTTACATGGGGGGTGACACTGAAGCTTTCTTT
CASSYMGGDTEAFF
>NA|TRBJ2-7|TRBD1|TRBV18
TGTGCCAGCTCACCTCCCGACAGGGGCCGGGACGAGCAGTACTTC
CASSPPDRGRDEQYF
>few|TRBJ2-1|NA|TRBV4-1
TGCGCCAGCAGCCAAGACTTCGACAATGAGCAGTTCTTC
CASSQDFDNEQFF
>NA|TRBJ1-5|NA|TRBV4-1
TGCGCCAGCAGCCAAGTTCTTGGGCAGTCCAATCAGCCCCAGCATTTT
CASSQVLGQSNQPQHF
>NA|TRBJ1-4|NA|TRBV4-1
TGCGCCAGCAGCCACTCGAGTACCCCAACTAATGAAAAACTGTTTTTT
CASSHSSTPTNEKLFF
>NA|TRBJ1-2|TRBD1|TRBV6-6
TGTGCCAGCAGTTACTCGAGGACAGGAGACTATGGCTACACCTTC
CASSYSRTGDYGYTF
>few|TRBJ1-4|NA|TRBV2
TGTGCCAGCAGTGGGGGGGGTAATGAAAAACTGTTTTTT
CASSGGGNEKLFF
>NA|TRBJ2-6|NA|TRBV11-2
TGTGCCAGCAGCCTTGGGGCTACTGGGGCCAACGTCCTGACTTTC
CASSLGATGANVLTF
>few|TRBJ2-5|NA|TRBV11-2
TGTGCCAGCAGCTTTTTTGCTAATCTGGAGACCCAGTACTTC
CASSFFANLETQYF
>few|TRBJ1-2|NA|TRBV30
TGTGCCTGGAGCCGAGGGAACCTCTATGGCTACACCTTC
CAWSRGNLYGYTF
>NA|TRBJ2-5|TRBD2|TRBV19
TGTGCCAGTAGCCTGGGGGGACTAGCGGGAGAGGGAGAGACCCAGTACTTC
CASSLGGLAGEGETQYF
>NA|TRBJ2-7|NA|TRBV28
TGTGCCAGCAGTTTCACAGGGAACTACGAGCAGTACTTC
CASSFTGNYEQYF
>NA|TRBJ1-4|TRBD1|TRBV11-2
TGTGCCAGCAGCATAACGGTCACCGGGACAGGGGGTTCTAATGAAAAACTGTTTTTT
CASSITVTGTGGSNEKLFF
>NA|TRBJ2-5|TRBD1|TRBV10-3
TGTGCCATCAGACAGGGGCAAGAGACCCAGTACTTC
CAIRQGQETQYF
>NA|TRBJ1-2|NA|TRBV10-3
TGTGCCATCAGGTCCACGGACAGCCATGGCTACACCTTC
CAIRSTDSHGYTF
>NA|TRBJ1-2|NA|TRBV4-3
TGCGCCAGCAGCCAAGGCACTGGAGCTAACTATGGCTACACCTTC
CASSQGTGANYGYTF
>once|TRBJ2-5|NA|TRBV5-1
TGCGCCAGCAGCTTGCGAACAGGGGAGACCCAGTACTTC
CASSLRTGETQYF
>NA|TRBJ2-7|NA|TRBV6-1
TGTGCCAGCAGTGAAATTCAGGGCGAGCAGTACTTC
CASSEIQGEQYF
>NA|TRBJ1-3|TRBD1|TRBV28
TGTGCCAGCAGTTCAACTGCCGCCACAGGGGGCTCTGGAAACACCATATATTTT
CASSSTAATGGSGNTIYF